A selection of T cell receptor beta chains follows, all from one sample in a study of radiation and T cells in renal cell carcinoma. Assay: immunoSEQ multiplex PCR; the TCRdb copy retains only in-frame clones and omits some. The profile shows about 140,000 clones, around four fifths of them singletons. This material consisted of blood, taken from a patient whose treatment included radiotherapy and nephrectomy. The receptor set was obtained from a woman aged 45-65 years with renal cell carcinoma. Each CDR3 is given with its conserved first and last residue. A D gene is named only where the DNA matches it firmly. Rows may omit the clone size; those that give it use once, few, many or a size class.

clone size: once
D gene: -
J gene: TRBJ1-1
V gene: TRBV4-2
CDR3 DNA: TGTGCCAGCAGCCCGGACGGGTTCTACATGAACACTGAAGCTTTCTTT
CDR3 protein: CASSPDGFYMNTEAFF

clone size: -
D gene: -
J gene: TRBJ1-2
V gene: TRBV4-1
CDR3 DNA: TGCGCCAGCAGCCAAGAAATCAGGGCGTATGGCTACACCTTC
CDR3 protein: CASSQEIRAYGYTF

clone size: -
D gene: -
J gene: TRBJ1-1
V gene: TRBV6-5
CDR3 DNA: TGTGCCAGCAGTTACTCTACACAGGCGAACACTGAAGCTTTCTTT
CDR3 protein: CASSYSTQANTEAFF

clone size: -
D gene: -
J gene: TRBJ1-1
V gene: TRBV19
CDR3 DNA: TGTGCCAGCTGCTCAGCGGAATTTTGGACTGAAGCTTTCTTT
CDR3 protein: CASCSAEFWTEAFF

clone size: -
D gene: -
J gene: TRBJ2-5
V gene: TRBV6-5
CDR3 DNA: TGTGCCAGCCATGATAGCGCGGAGACCCAGTACTTC
CDR3 protein: CASHDSAETQYF

clone size: -
D gene: -
J gene: TRBJ2-5
V gene: TRBV6-6
CDR3 DNA: TGTGCCAGCAACTACCCCACCCAAGAGACCCAGTACTTC
CDR3 protein: CASNYPTQETQYF

clone size: -
D gene: -
J gene: TRBJ2-7
V gene: TRBV5-1
CDR3 DNA: TGCGCCAGCAGCGGAAGGACGGCAGGAGGATACGAGCAGTACTTC
CDR3 protein: CASSGRTAGGYEQYF

clone size: -
D gene: -
J gene: TRBJ2-7
V gene: TRBV7-2
CDR3 DNA: TGTGCCAGCAGCTTAGACTCGCGGCAGCAGTACTTC
CDR3 protein: CASSLDSRQQYF

clone size: -
D gene: -
J gene: TRBJ1-5
V gene: TRBV4-1
CDR3 DNA: TGCGCCAGCAGCCAAGACGGCGGAAATCAGCCCCAGCATTTT
CDR3 protein: CASSQDGGNQPQHF

clone size: -
D gene: -
J gene: TRBJ2-1
V gene: TRBV4-3
CDR3 DNA: TGCGCCAGCAGCCAAGTTAATGGTGAGCAGTTCTTC
CDR3 protein: CASSQVNGEQFF

clone size: -
D gene: -
J gene: TRBJ1-1
V gene: TRBV6-5
CDR3 DNA: TGTGCCAGCAGTGACAGTACATACACTGAAGCTTTCTTT
CDR3 protein: CASSDSTYTEAFF

clone size: -
D gene: -
J gene: TRBJ2-6
V gene: TRBV4-3
CDR3 DNA: TGCGCCAGCAGCCAAGATCAAACATACAACGTCCTGACTTTC
CDR3 protein: CASSQDQTYNVLTF

clone size: -
D gene: -
J gene: TRBJ2-7
V gene: TRBV10-3
CDR3 DNA: TGTGCCATCAGTGAGGTCAGTGGGTCGGACGAGCAGTACTTC
CDR3 protein: CAISEVSGSDEQYF

clone size: -
D gene: -
J gene: TRBJ2-7
V gene: TRBV7-8
CDR3 DNA: TGTGCCAGCAGCTTAGCGGTCAGGGGCTACGAGCAGTACTTC
CDR3 protein: CASSLAVRGYEQYF

clone size: -
D gene: -
J gene: TRBJ1-2
V gene: TRBV19
CDR3 DNA: TGTGCCAGCCGAGTCGCCAGGGAAGGAGGCTACACCTTC
CDR3 protein: CASRVAREGGYTF

clone size: -
D gene: -
J gene: TRBJ1-6
V gene: TRBV6-4
CDR3 DNA: TGTGCCAGCAGTGACTCAGATCGGGGCAAGGAGTATGGATCACCCCTCCACTTT
CDR3 protein: CASSDSDRGKEYGSPLHF

clone size: -
D gene: -
J gene: TRBJ1-2
V gene: TRBV28
CDR3 DNA: TGTGCCAGCAGTTCTGTGTATGGCTACACCTTC
CDR3 protein: CASSSVYGYTF

clone size: once
D gene: TRBD1
J gene: TRBJ2-7
V gene: TRBV6-1
CDR3 DNA: TGTGCCAGCACGGGACAGGGTAACTACGAGCGGTACTTC
CDR3 protein: CASTGQGNYERYF

clone size: -
D gene: TRBD1
J gene: TRBJ1-1
V gene: TRBV4-3
CDR3 DNA: TGCGCCAGCAGCCAAGTCGGACAGGGGGATGCTTTCTTT
CDR3 protein: CASSQVGQGDAFF

clone size: -
D gene: -
J gene: TRBJ2-3
V gene: TRBV5-1
CDR3 DNA: TGCGCCAGCAGCTTGCAACCCCGGGTCACAGATACGCAGTATTTT
CDR3 protein: CASSLQPRVTDTQYF

clone size: few
D gene: -
J gene: TRBJ1-4
V gene: TRBV2
CDR3 DNA: TGTGCCAGCAGTCCCGGGACCGCCATAGAGGAAAAACTGTTTTTT
CDR3 protein: CASSPGTAIEEKLFF

clone size: -
D gene: -
J gene: TRBJ1-6
V gene: TRBV30
CDR3 DNA: TGTGCCTGGACCCTTGAGGCCTATAATTCACCCCTCCACTTT
CDR3 protein: CAWTLEAYNSPLHF

clone size: few
D gene: -
J gene: TRBJ2-5
V gene: TRBV2
CDR3 DNA: TGTGCCAGCAGTGTGGGCAGAGGGCAAGAGACCCAGTACTTC
CDR3 protein: CASSVGRGQETQYF

clone size: -
D gene: -
J gene: TRBJ2-7
V gene: TRBV6-5
CDR3 DNA: TGTGCCAGCAGTTCAGGGGAGGGGCTCGGGGAGCAGTACTTC
CDR3 protein: CASSSGEGLGEQYF

clone size: -
D gene: -
J gene: TRBJ2-7
V gene: TRBV18
CDR3 DNA: TGTGCCAGCTCACCTAACCTTCGGTCGGGGAACTACGAGCAGTACTTC
CDR3 protein: CASSPNLRSGNYEQYF

clone size: -
D gene: -
J gene: TRBJ1-1
V gene: TRBV6-6
CDR3 DNA: TGTGCCAGCAGTCCAAACAATACTCCCACTGAAGCTTTCTTT
CDR3 protein: CASSPNNTPTEAFF

clone size: -
D gene: TRBD1
J gene: TRBJ2-5
V gene: TRBV7-2
CDR3 DNA: TGTGCCAGCAGCCGGACAGGGGGTGAGACCCAGTACTTC
CDR3 protein: CASSRTGGETQYF

clone size: -
D gene: -
J gene: TRBJ1-1
V gene: TRBV10-3
CDR3 DNA: TGTGCCATCAGTGAGTCAGCGGGGACTGAAGCTTTCTTT
CDR3 protein: CAISESAGTEAFF

clone size: -
D gene: -
J gene: TRBJ1-4
V gene: TRBV4-1
CDR3 DNA: TGCGCCAGCAGCCCGACTAGGGAAAAACTGTTTTTT
CDR3 protein: CASSPTREKLFF

clone size: -
D gene: -
J gene: TRBJ1-3
V gene: TRBV7-2
CDR3 DNA: TGTGCCAGCAGCTTAATTCGGACGCCCGGAAACACCATATATTTT
CDR3 protein: CASSLIRTPGNTIYF

clone size: -
D gene: -
J gene: TRBJ1-4
V gene: TRBV28
CDR3 DNA: TGTGCCAGCAGCCGTGGTTCCGCAACTAATGAAAAACTGTTTTTT
CDR3 protein: CASSRGSATNEKLFF

clone size: -
D gene: TRBD2
J gene: TRBJ2-7
V gene: TRBV7-2
CDR3 DNA: TGTGCCAGCAGCTTCGTCGGGGGGGACGAGCAGTACTTC
CDR3 protein: CASSFVGGDEQYF

clone size: -
D gene: TRBD1
J gene: TRBJ1-2
V gene: TRBV7-2
CDR3 DNA: TGTGCCAGCAGCCGAGGGGGCACCTATGGCTACACCTTC
CDR3 protein: CASSRGGTYGYTF

clone size: -
D gene: -
J gene: TRBJ2-3
V gene: TRBV6-4
CDR3 DNA: TGTGCCAGCAGTGAGGGTGGCACAGATACGCAGTATTTT
CDR3 protein: CASSEGGTDTQYF

clone size: -
D gene: -
J gene: TRBJ2-5
V gene: TRBV4-3
CDR3 DNA: TGCGCCAGCAGCCAAGTGGCCGGTGAGACCCAGTACTTC
CDR3 protein: CASSQVAGETQYF

clone size: -
D gene: -
J gene: TRBJ1-6
V gene: TRBV19
CDR3 DNA: TGTGCCAGTAGTATAGTAGGGAATAGAAATTCACCCCTCCACTTT
CDR3 protein: CASSIVGNRNSPLHF

clone size: -
D gene: -
J gene: TRBJ1-1
V gene: TRBV6-6
CDR3 DNA: TGTGCCAGCAGTTACGGCTCGGACGGCCTAGGAGCTTTCTTT
CDR3 protein: CASSYGSDGLGAFF

clone size: -
D gene: -
J gene: TRBJ1-4
V gene: TRBV6-1
CDR3 DNA: TGTGCCAGCTCCACCCGGGCCCAGGGAGAAAAACTGTTTTTT
CDR3 protein: CASSTRAQGEKLFF

clone size: -
D gene: -
J gene: TRBJ2-7
V gene: TRBV10-1
CDR3 DNA: TGCGCCAGCAGTGGTGCAACGCCTGTCGGGGAGCAGTACTTC
CDR3 protein: CASSGATPVGEQYF

clone size: once
D gene: -
J gene: TRBJ2-7
V gene: TRBV10-1
CDR3 DNA: TGCGCCAGCAGTGAGTATACGACAGCCTCCTACGAGCAGTACTTC
CDR3 protein: CASSEYTTASYEQYF

clone size: -
D gene: -
J gene: TRBJ1-5
V gene: TRBV19
CDR3 DNA: TGTGCCAGTAGTAAAAGACAGTATAGCAATCAGCCCCAGCATTTT
CDR3 protein: CASSKRQYSNQPQHF

clone size: -
D gene: -
J gene: TRBJ2-7
V gene: TRBV6-6
CDR3 DNA: TGTGCCAGCAGTTCCCCTTGGACCTACGAGCAGTACTTC
CDR3 protein: CASSSPWTYEQYF

clone size: -
D gene: TRBD1
J gene: TRBJ1-5
V gene: TRBV19
CDR3 DNA: TGTGCCAGTAGTATATATGAAGGGGGCGGTCAGCCCCAGCATTTT
CDR3 protein: CASSIYEGGGQPQHF

clone size: -
D gene: TRBD1
J gene: TRBJ2-7
V gene: TRBV7-9
CDR3 DNA: TGTGCCAGCAGCCGGGACAGCTCCTACGAGCAGTACTTC
CDR3 protein: CASSRDSSYEQYF

clone size: -
D gene: -
J gene: TRBJ1-2
V gene: TRBV15
CDR3 DNA: TGTGCCACCAGTCCGGGGGTCGGGCATGGCTACACCTTC
CDR3 protein: CATSPGVGHGYTF

clone size: once
D gene: -
J gene: TRBJ2-1
V gene: TRBV5-1
CDR3 DNA: TGCGCCAGCAGCACGGGACCCCCGAATCAGCAGTTCTTC
CDR3 protein: CASSTGPPNQQFF

clone size: -
D gene: -
J gene: TRBJ1-2
V gene: TRBV5-6
CDR3 DNA: TGTGCCAGCAGCTTGGCGGGGGGCGGCTATGGCTACACCTTC
CDR3 protein: CASSLAGGGYGYTF

clone size: -
D gene: -
J gene: TRBJ2-3
V gene: TRBV30
CDR3 DNA: TGTGCCTGGAGTGAGCAGAGTCGCACAGATACGCAGTATTTT
CDR3 protein: CAWSEQSRTDTQYF

clone size: -
D gene: TRBD2
J gene: TRBJ2-3
V gene: TRBV5-4
CDR3 DNA: TGTGCCAGCAGCTTAAGGACTAGCGGCACAGATACGCAGTATTTT
CDR3 protein: CASSLRTSGTDTQYF

clone size: few
D gene: -
J gene: TRBJ1-2
V gene: TRBV19
CDR3 DNA: TGTGCCAGTAACGAAGGCTATGGCTACACCTTC
CDR3 protein: CASNEGYGYTF

clone size: -
D gene: TRBD1
J gene: TRBJ1-2
V gene: TRBV19
CDR3 DNA: TGTGCCAGTATAGGGACAGACTATGGCTACACCTTC
CDR3 protein: CASIGTDYGYTF

clone size: -
D gene: TRBD1
J gene: TRBJ2-7
V gene: TRBV27
CDR3 DNA: TGTGCCAGCAGTCTATGGACAGGCACCTACGAGCAGTACTTC
CDR3 protein: CASSLWTGTYEQYF

clone size: -
D gene: -
J gene: TRBJ2-7
V gene: TRBV18
CDR3 DNA: TGTGCCAGCTCACCACAGAGACTAGGTTTTTACGAGCAGTACTTC
CDR3 protein: CASSPQRLGFYEQYF

clone size: -
D gene: -
J gene: TRBJ1-4
V gene: TRBV4-3
CDR3 DNA: TGCGCCAGCAGCCTAGAATACGGAGAGAAACTGTTTTTT
CDR3 protein: CASSLEYGEKLFF

clone size: -
D gene: -
J gene: TRBJ2-7
V gene: TRBV7-2
CDR3 DNA: TGTGCCAGCAGCTCCCGACCAGGGAGCGAGCAGTACTTC
CDR3 protein: CASSSRPGSEQYF